The next 31 T cell receptor beta chains were all read from a single sample in a study of shared clonotypes between healthy human individuals. Here immunoSEQ multiplex PCR was the method, and the copy in TCRdb shows in-frame clones only, minus some. The sample carries about 2.5 million clones, 80% to 95% recorded once. Sequencing input: naive CD4+ T cells from PBMCs. The subset: CD45RA+ positively selected. The receptors derive from a man younger than 30 in good health. Some clones in this sample may be carry-over from other donors' samples.

The rearrangement uses TRBV29-1 and TRBJ2-5; maybe TRBD1 (6 bases). The J call may be incorrect, as the DNA end agrees better with TRBJ2-7. Per the germline V gene, CDR1 is SQVTM and CDR2 is ANQGSEA. The CDR3 has 13 residues. This CDR3 is CSVGTVSIDEQYF. CDR3 bases: TGCAGCGTTGGGACAGTATCCATCGACGAGCAGTACTTC.

The J gene is TRBJ1-1, the V gene TRBV5-1, with no clear D. The length of the CDR3 is 14 residues. Germline V gene lookup returns CDR1 SGHRS and CDR2 YFSETQ. V was clipped by 0 bases and J by 1 base, with 7 bases between them. Here the CDR3 DNA reads TGCGCCAGCAGCTTGGCACAGACGAACACTGAAGCTTTCTTT. As protein: CASSLAQTNTEAFF.

The rearrangement uses TRBV5-1 and TRBJ2-7; 8 nucleotides align to TRBD1. The length of the CDR3 is 15 residues. The germline V gene encodes CDR1 SGHRS and CDR2 YFSETQ. V lost 3 bases to trimming and J lost 4 bases; unmatched junction nucleotides: 9. The CDR3 bases are TGCGCCAGCAGCTACCACGGACAGGGATCATACGAGCAGTACTTC. Its translation is CASSYHGQGSYEQYF.

The J gene is TRBJ2-7, the V gene TRBV19; possible D gene TRBD2, 6 bases. This CDR3 comprises 14 residues. CDR1 and CDR2 (germline): LNHDA, SQIVND (reference sequence). Between the trimmed V and J ends, which lost 4 bases and 0 bases, there was a span of 10 bases. CDR3 amino acids: CASSSGAYSYEQYF. CDR3 coding DNA: TGTGCCAGTAGTAGCGGGGCCTACTCCTACGAGCAGTACTTC.

CDR3 nucleotides: TGCGCCAGCAGCTTGGCGGCAGGGCTTCCGACCGGGGAGCTGTTTTTT. Its protein is CASSLAAGLPTGELFF. The J gene is TRBJ2-2, the V gene TRBV5-1; perhaps TRBD1 as D (5 bases). Trimming took off 0 bases at V and 5 bases at J, with 14 bases between the two ends. This CDR3 has 16 residues. CDR1 and CDR2 (germline): SGHRS, YFSETQ.

This clone has a handful of counts. J is TRBJ1-1 and V is TRBV9; D remains unclear. Germline lookup yields CDR1 SGDLS and CDR2 YYNGEE. V gave up 3 bases and J gave up 4 bases, with 10 bases separating them. The CDR3 extends over 13 amino acids. The CDR3 spells CASSDEWFTEAFF. As DNA, the CDR3 is TGTGCCAGCAGCGACGAGTGGTTCACTGAAGCTTTCTTT.

Here the CDR3 DNA reads TGTGCCAGCAGTCCTACAGGGGGCGTAGATACGCAGTATTTT. This codes for CASSPTGGVDTQYF. The chain has TRBV27 and TRBJ2-3; TRBD1 matches 9 bases. Per the germline V gene, CDR1 is MNHEY and CDR2 is SMNVEV (reference sequence). The CDR3 is made up of 14 amino acids. V dropped 5 bases and J dropped 5; count of bases not matched to a gene: 5.

As regards this clone: At one end, the junction sequence differs from germline, possibly due to a read error. The CDR3 sequence is CASSYSTGSDTQYF. The DNA of the CDR3 is TGTGCCAGCAGTTACTCGACTGGGTCAGATACGCAGTATTTT. The J gene is TRBJ2-3, the V gene TRBV10-3, with no clear D. Germline lookup yields CDR1 ENHRY and CDR2 SYGVKD. The CDR3 totals 14 residues.

This clone was seen just once. V is TRBV30 and J is TRBJ2-3; D might be TRBD1 (6 bases). The V gene lost 4 bases and the J gene lost 4 bases, with 15 bases spanning the gap. Germline values: CDR1 GTSNPN, CDR2 SVGIG (reference sequence). The CDR3 has 14 amino acids. The CDR3, as DNA: TGTGCCTGGACCCCACAGGGAAGGGCAGATACGCAGTATTTT. Amino acid sequence: CAWTPQGRADTQYF.

Regarding this clone: Other nucleotide sequences from this sample produce the same CDR3. This chain links TRBV4-1 with TRBJ2-5; no firm D call. The V and J ends lost 1 base and 4 bases respectively, with 10 bases between them. The CDR3 is made up of 14 amino acids. Germline V gene lookup returns CDR1 MGHRA and CDR2 YSYEKL. CDR3 DNA sequence: TGCGCCAGCAGCCAAGGGCTCGCGAGAGAGACCCAGTACTTC. The encoded protein is CASSQGLARETQYF.

On this clone itself: Other DNA sequences from this sample encode an identical CDR3 as well. The V and J genes are TRBV9 and TRBJ2-1; D may match TRBD1 or TRBD2 (5 bases each). This CDR3 has 16 residues. CDR1 and CDR2 from the germline V gene are SGDLS and YYNGEE. V shed 2 bases and J shed 2 bases, with 14 bases lying between them. The CDR3, as DNA: TGTGCCAGCAGCGTTCGAGGGGATAGGGCCTACAATGAGCAGTTCTTC. It specifies CASSVRGDRAYNEQFF.

Details on this clone: The sample holds other DNA sequences that translate to the same CDR3. The chain is built from TRBV28 and TRBJ2-7; no clear D. In germline, CDR1 is MDHEN, CDR2 SYDVKM. This CDR3 is 11 amino acids long. V was trimmed by 2 bases and J by 5 bases, leaving 4 bases between them. CDR3 sequence: CASSLGHEQYF. The CDR3 DNA is TGTGCCAGCAGTTTAGGCCACGAGCAGTACTTC.

Turning to this clone: The identical CDR3 is also encoded by other nucleotide sequences in the sample. The CDR3 region is CASSLAGRNQPQHF. CDR3 DNA: TGTGCCAGCAGCTTAGCAGGGAGAAATCAGCCCCAGCATTTT. The chain links TRBV5-4 to TRBJ1-5; tentatively, D is TRBD1 (5 bases). This CDR3 is 14 amino acids long. Trimming pared 2 bases from V and 4 bases from J, leaving 10 bases between. The germline V gene encodes CDR1 SGHNT and CDR2 YYREEE (reference sequence).

This rearrangement joins TRBV6-6 to TRBJ1-3, with D uncertain. Trimming pared 4 bases from V and 0 bases from J, leaving 7 bases between. The CDR3 totals 14 residues. In germline, CDR1 is MNHNY, CDR2 SVGAGI (reference sequence). The CDR3 DNA is TGTGCCAGCAGTTCCCCGAGCTCTGGAAACACCATATATTTT. Encoded protein: CASSSPSSGNTIYF.

The chain links TRBV5-1 to TRBJ2-7, with D unresolved. There are 13 residues in the CDR3. V was pared by 9 bases and J by 3 bases, with 16 bases between. CDR1 SGHRS and CDR2 YFSETQ come from the germline V gene. The CDR3 nucleotides are TGCGCCACCGCAACGGCGCCGGGCTACGAGCAGTACTTC. This sequence encodes CATATAPGYEQYF.

This clone occurred once. The chain is built from TRBV28 and TRBJ2-1; 14 bases map to TRBD2. With 7 bases clipped from V and 0 bases from J, the junction kept 14 bases outside the gene matches. Germline assignment: CDR1 MDHEN and CDR2 SYDVKM. The CDR3 totals 20 residues. The CDR3 spells CASTRRLAGGFLSSYNEQFF. CDR3 sequence (DNA): TGTGCCAGCACCCGCAGACTAGCGGGAGGGTTTTTGAGCTCCTACAATGAGCAGTTCTTC.

The rearrangement links TRBV15 to TRBJ1-5, with D perhaps TRBD1 (5 bases). This CDR3 spans 16 amino acids. The germline gives CDR1 LNHNV, CDR2 YYDKDF (reference sequence). The V end lost 5 bases, the J end lost 7 bases, and 21 bases lay between the germline ends. The CDR3 nucleotides are TGTGCCACCAGCCCAATCGGGGCTACTTCGGGACAGCCCCAGCATTTT. This encodes CATSPIGATSGQPQHF.

The chain recombines TRBV7-8 with TRBJ2-6; D ambiguous. The CDR3 loop spans 15 amino acids. Between the trimmed V and J ends, which lost 2 bases and 0 bases, there was a span of 5 bases. Germline CDR1 is SGHVS and CDR2 is FQNEAQ. CDR3 region: CASSLRFSGANVLTF. As DNA, the CDR3 is TGTGCCAGCAGCTTAAGGTTCTCTGGGGCCAACGTCCTGACTTTC.

The chain combines TRBV6-1 with TRBJ1-5; 8 bases match TRBD1. Germline CDR1 and CDR2: MNHNS and SASEGT. With V trimmed by 4 bases and J by 4 bases, 9 bases remained unmatched. This CDR3 comprises 16 residues. The DNA of the CDR3 is TGTGCCAGCAGTGCGGTCAGGGGGCTCAATAATCAGCCCCAGCATTTT. Its translation: CASSAVRGLNNQPQHF.

The chain combines TRBV5-1 with TRBJ2-3, with 8 bases matching TRBD2. Germline V lookup: CDR1 SGHRS, CDR2 YFSETQ. The CDR3 length is 16 residues. V shed 5 bases, J shed 4 bases, and the junction held 12 bases outside the gene matches. CDR3 sequence (DNA): TGCGCCAGCAGTCCGGGGGGTAGCGGGATTGCAGATACGCAGTATTTT. Translating gives CASSPGGSGIADTQYF.

The V call is TRBV5-4, the J call TRBJ2-7; D may be TRBD2 (5 bases). Trimming pared 2 bases from V and 1 base from J, leaving 22 bases between. Germline assignment: CDR1 SGHNT and CDR2 YYREEE (reference sequence). The CDR3 loop spans 18 amino acids. CDR3 region: CASSLEIGGSPGSYEQYF. For the CDR3, the DNA is TGTGCCAGCAGCTTAGAGATCGGAGGCAGTCCTGGGTCCTACGAGCAGTACTTC.

This clone appeared once. This chain links TRBV6-6 with TRBJ2-6; D remains unclear. The CDR3 spans 16 residues. CDR1 is MNHNY and CDR2 is SVGAGI in the germline V gene (reference sequence). The V gene lost 2 bases and the J gene lost 0 bases, with 8 bases spanning the gap. CDR3 amino acids: CASSYAQSSGANVLTF. The CDR3 DNA sequence: TGTGCCAGCAGTTACGCACAAAGCTCTGGGGCCAACGTCCTGACTTTC.

V and J are TRBV7-2 and TRBJ2-2; D remains unclear. V gave up 1 base and J gave up 4 bases, with 7 bases separating them. The CDR3 consists of 14 residues. Germline-derived CDR1 and CDR2 are SGHTA and FQGNSA. The CDR3 here is CASSLGRATGELFF. CDR3 DNA sequence: TGTGCCAGCAGCTTAGGACGGGCCACCGGGGAGCTGTTTTTT.

The V call is TRBV19, the J call TRBJ2-7, with D perhaps given as TRBD1 or TRBD2 (6 bases each). CDR1 is LNHDA, CDR2 SQIVND, per germline (reference sequence). Trimming pared 7 bases from V and 5 bases from J, leaving 12 bases between. This CDR3 contains 12 residues. The CDR3 is CASTGGPDEQYF. CDR3 coding DNA: TGTGCCAGTACTGGGGGGCCGGACGAGCAGTACTTC.

Remarks on this clone: This sample also contains other DNA sequences that code for the same CDR3. The CDR3 DNA reads TGTGCCAGCAGCTCCGGGACTAGCGGTTACGAGCAGTACTTC. Translating gives CASSSGTSGYEQYF. The chain has TRBV9 and TRBJ2-7; 11 bases line up with TRBD2. CDR3 length: 14 amino acids. J was trimmed by 4 bases and V by 4 bases; bases with no gene match: 4. Germline-derived CDR1 and CDR2 are SGDLS and YYNGEE.

The table lists this clone with a count of one. The V gene is TRBV5-1, the J gene TRBJ1-4; TRBD1 agrees at 10 bases. Trimming cost V 2 bases and J 6 bases; bases outside gene matches: 4. Germline-derived CDR1 and CDR2 are SGHRS and YFSETQ. The CDR3 length is 15 residues. CDR3 DNA sequence: TGCGCCAGCAGCTTCCACGGGACAGGGGATGAAAAACTGTTTTTT. Protein sequence: CASSFHGTGDEKLFF.

The chain combines TRBV2 with TRBJ2-2; the D is unclear. Germline assignment: CDR1 SNHLY and CDR2 FYNNEI. The CDR3 runs to 11 residues. V was pared by 7 bases and J by 3 bases, with 3 bases between. In DNA, the CDR3 is TGTGCCAGCACCTACACCGGGGAGCTGTTTTTT. Protein: CASTYTGELFF.

The chain has TRBV28 and TRBJ2-1; D is perhaps TRBD1 (7 bases). This CDR3 comprises 15 residues. Trimming removed 3 bases from V and 8 bases from J, with 17 bases in between. CDR1 is MDHEN, CDR2 SYDVKM, per germline. Here the CDR3 reads CASSFPGGSRYEQFF. CDR3 coding DNA: TGTGCCAGCAGTTTTCCAGGGGGGTCCCGCTATGAGCAGTTCTTC.

This clone was picked up one time. V usage is TRBV28 and J usage is TRBJ1-4; the match to TRBD1 covers 9 bases. The length of the CDR3 is 14 residues. CDR1 is MDHEN, CDR2 SYDVKM, per germline. The V gene end was trimmed by 11 bases and the J gene end by 8 bases; junction bases not matched to a gene: 12. The CDR3 nucleotides are TGTGCCGCTTGGCCCGGACAGGGGCGCGAAAAACTGTTTTTT. Protein sequence: CAAWPGQGREKLFF.

The table lists this clone with a few counts. The genes are TRBV30 and TRBJ1-1; TRBD1 agrees at 9 bases. Trimming took 2 bases from V and 5 from J; bases not matched to a gene: 3. Germline CDR1 reads GTSNPN; CDR2 reads SVGIG (reference sequence). The CDR3 length is 13 residues. DNA of the CDR3: TGTGCCTGGAGTCAACAGGGGGCGACTGAAGCTTTCTTT. It is translated as CAWSQQGATEAFF.

V usage is TRBV7-8 and J usage is TRBJ1-5; D possibly corresponds to TRBD1 (6 bases). The CDR3 is 15 residues long. CDR1 is SGHVS and CDR2 is FQNEAQ in the germline V gene. The V gene lost 3 bases and the J gene lost 2 bases, with 11 bases spanning the gap. As DNA, the CDR3 is TGTGCCAGCAGCTTTCAACGGACAGGCAATCAGCCCCAGCATTTT. Translation: CASSFQRTGNQPQHF. Combining the CDR3 with reference TRBV7-8 and TRBJ1-5 gives the whole variable domain GAGVSQSPRYKVAKRGQDVALRCDPISGHVSLFWYQQALGQGPEFLTYFQNEAQLDKSGLPSDRFFAERPEGSVSTLKIQRTQQEDSAVYLCASSFQRTGNQPQHFGDGTRLSIL.